A single sample gave rise to the 10 T cell receptor beta chains below, sequenced in a study of cytomegalovirus exposure and HLA in healthy donors. The study ran its PCR with 60 Vbeta and 13 Jbeta primers. Data came from immunoSEQ multiplex PCR; TCRdb stores just in-frame clones and leaves some out. Here the sample spans approximately 160,000 clones, 65% to 70% being singletons. The sample comprised PBMCs. These receptors were collected from a woman aged 18-30 years in good health and CMV-seropositive.

This chain joins TRBV14 and TRBJ1-2, with unresolved D. V lost 6 bases and J lost 7, with 15 bases in between. The CDR3 is 13 residues long. Germline CDR1 SGHDN, CDR2 FVKESK. CDR3 sequence (DNA): TGTGCCAGCAGTCATAGTGCGTCCGGTGGCTACACCTTC. Amino acids: CASSHSASGGYTF.

The rearrangement uses TRBV10-3 and TRBJ1-1; possible D gene TRBD1, 5 bases. Trimming removed 6 bases at V and 3 bases at J, with 11 bases between. There are 13 residues in the CDR3. Germline CDR1 is ENHRY and CDR2 is SYGVKD. The CDR3 spells CAISGTFDTEAFF. The CDR3 DNA follows: TGTGCCATCAGCGGGACTTTTGACACTGAAGCTTTCTTT.

V and J are TRBV2 and TRBJ1-1, with D unresolved. Germline CDR1 is SNHLY and CDR2 is FYNNEI. V was clipped by 5 bases and J by 11 bases, with 15 bases between them. The CDR3 loop spans 12 amino acids. The CDR3 nucleotides are TGTGCCAGCAGTATGGGAGTTTTTAGGGCTTTCTTT. It encodes CASSMGVFRAFF.

As regards this clone: Different DNA sequences within this sample yield the same CDR3. This chain connects TRBV27 to TRBJ2-7, with D possibly being TRBD1 (6 bases). The CDR3 spans 14 residues. Germline V CDR1 and CDR2: MNHEY, SMNVEV (reference sequence). With 2 bases removed from V and 0 bases from J, the gap between germline ends came to 8 bases. Here the CDR3 DNA reads TGTGCCAGCAGTTTAGGGGGCAGCTCCTACGAGCAGTACTTC. Residues: CASSLGGSSYEQYF.

The chain uses TRBV6-5 and TRBJ1-3, with TRBD1 identical over 8 bases. The CDR3 spans 14 residues. Germline V lookup: CDR1 MNHEY, CDR2 SVGAGI. Unmatched junction bases numbered 12, after V lost 10 bases and J lost 7 bases. This chain's CDR3 is CATTPADRVNTIYF. The DNA of the CDR3 is TGTGCCACCACCCCCGCGGACAGGGTTAACACCATATATTTT.

CDR3 sequence: CASSSTGGRSTGELFF. CDR3 DNA: TGTGCCAGCAGCTCGACAGGGGGTAGGAGCACCGGGGAGCTGTTTTTT. The J gene is TRBJ2-2, the V gene TRBV7-2; 9 nucleotides align to TRBD1. The germline V gene has CDR1 SGHTA and CDR2 FQGNSA. The CDR3 runs 16 residues. The V segment lost 4 bases and the J segment 4 bases; nucleotides outside the gene matches: 7.

This chain links TRBV15 with TRBJ2-5; a possible D gene is TRBD2 (6 bases). The CDR3 is made up of 13 amino acids. Trimming stripped 3 bases from V and 2 bases from J, with 7 bases between. Looked up from germline, CDR1 is LNHNV and CDR2 is YYDKDF (reference sequence). In DNA form, the CDR3 reads TGTGCCACCAGCAGGACTAGTCAAGAGACCCAGTACTTC. Its protein is CATSRTSQETQYF.

The CDR3 DNA reads as TGTGCCAGCAGCGTAGCTATGAATACGACAGGGACCAACGTGGGCGGCTACACCTTC. Its translation: CASSVAMNTTGTNVGGYTF. The gene calls are TRBV9 and TRBJ1-2; the match to TRBD1 covers 7 bases. The CDR3 totals 19 residues. Germline V gene lookup returns CDR1 SGDLS and CDR2 YYNGEE. V dropped 0 bases and J dropped 8; count of bases not matched to a gene: 22.

This chain links TRBV19 with TRBJ1-1; D is possibly TRBD1 (5 bases). Germline values: CDR1 LNHDA, CDR2 SQIVND (reference sequence). CDR3 length: 15 residues. Trimming took off 7 bases at V and 2 bases at J, with 17 bases between the two ends. CDR3 nucleotides: TGTGCCAGTAAGCAACACCCGGGGGTCAACACTGAAGCTTTCTTT. It encodes CASKQHPGVNTEAFF.

This clone came up a few times. The V gene is TRBV11-1, the J gene TRBJ2-7; 10 bases align to TRBD2. This CDR3 spans 15 amino acids. Losses at the gene ends were 4 bases for V and 2 bases for J; bases not matched to a gene: 5. Germline CDR1 reads SGHAT; CDR2 reads FQDESV (reference sequence). The CDR3 loop is CASSSSLAGAYEQYF. CDR3 in DNA: TGTGCCAGCAGCTCCTCGCTAGCGGGGGCCTACGAGCAGTACTTC.